What follows are 17 T cell receptor beta chains derived from one specimen sequenced in a study of CD8 T cells in ankylosing spondylitis. TCRdb recomputed calls from the 5' RACE reads with MiXCR, one row per CDR3 protein. In the table there are roughly 250,000 distinct CDR3 sequences, about 10% of which are singletons. Sample: blood, either unsorted or a sorted T cell fraction (not recorded which). The receptor source for this set is a male donor with ankylosing spondylitis or in good health (not recorded which).

The table lists this clonotype with a count of one. The chain has TRBV12-3 or TRBV12-4 and TRBJ1-6; 7 bases agree with TRBD1. V dropped 5 bases and J dropped 10; count of bases not matched to a gene: 8. This CDR3 region has 14 residues. The CDR3: CASSTTGEYSPLHF. The CDR3 nucleotides read TGTGCCAGCAGTACTACAGGGGAGTACTCACCCCTCCACTTT.

This clonotype was found many times. The chain recombines TRBV30 with TRBJ1-2; D is unclear. Germline lookup yields CDR1 GTSNPN and CDR2 SVGIG (reference sequence). V was pared by 5 bases and J by 4 bases, with 14 bases between. The CDR3 has 13 residues. Here the CDR3 reads CAWGRDRPYGYTF. The DNA of the CDR3 is TGTGCCTGGGGGCGCGACCGACCCTATGGCTACACCTTC. The complete variable domain, with remaining parts taken from reference TRBV30 and TRBJ1-2, reads SQTIHQWPATLVQPVGSPLSLECTVEGTSNPNLYWYRQAAGRGLQLLFYSVGIGQISSEVPQNLSASRPQDRQFILSSKKLLLSDSGFYLCAWGRDRPYGYTFGSGTRLTVV.

This clonotype was picked up many times. The chain employs TRBV30 and TRBJ1-1; D is uncertain. V was trimmed by 4 bases and J by 3 bases, leaving 3 bases between them. The CDR3 spans 10 residues. Germline V gene lookup returns CDR1 GTSNPN and CDR2 SVGIG (reference sequence). The CDR3 nucleotides are TGTGCCTGGATGGACACTGAAGCTTTCTTT. It codes for CAWMDTEAFF. The full variable domain, with the rest looked up from reference TRBV30 and TRBJ1-1, is SQTIHQWPATLVQPVGSPLSLECTVEGTSNPNLYWYRQAAGRGLQLLFYSVGIGQISSEVPQNLSASRPQDRQFILSSKKLLLSDSGFYLCAWMDTEAFFGQGTRLTVV.

This clonotype showed up just a few times. The rearrangement uses TRBV5-1 and TRBJ2-7, with D unresolved. V dropped 3 bases and J dropped 1 base, with 14 bases sitting between them. Germline V gene lookup returns CDR1 SGHRS and CDR2 YFSETQ. The CDR3 runs to 15 residues. As DNA, the CDR3 is TGCGCCAGCAGCTCCGGCAGCAGTAGATCCTACGAGCAGTACTTC. Protein sequence: CASSSGSSRSYEQYF.

This clonotype was counted ten times or more. The chain joins TRBV20-1 to TRBJ1-2; the match to TRBD1 covers 7 bases. With V trimmed by 5 bases and J by 2 bases, 2 bases remained unmatched. The CDR3 has 12 amino acids. Germline V lookup: CDR1 DFQATT, CDR2 SNEGSKA (reference sequence). The CDR3 bases are TGCAGTGCTCCGGGACAGAACTATGGCTACACCTTC. Its protein is CSAPGQNYGYTF.

V gene TRBV21-1 combines with J gene TRBJ2-3; the table's D gene call, TRBD1, was not cross checked with the DNA. TRBV21-1 is assigned pseudogene status. This CDR3 spans 16 amino acids. The CDR3 loop is CASRKTLDRGTDTQYF. DNA for the CDR3: TGTGCCAGCCGCAAAACCCTGGACAGGGGAACAGATACGCAGTATTTT.

This chain connects TRBV7-8 to TRBJ2-2, with TRBD2 matching over 7 bases. After removal of 2 bases from V and 6 bases from J, the junction contained 12 bases not matched to a gene. The germline V gene encodes CDR1 SGHVS and CDR2 FQNEAQ. The CDR3 covers 17 residues. CDR3 DNA: TGTGCCAGCAGCTTACCTCCCGGACTAGAGTTAGCCGGGGAGCTGTTTTTT. It translates to CASSLPPGLELAGELFF.

This clonotype appeared a few times. The chain employs TRBV28 and TRBJ2-1; D might be TRBD2 (6 bases). CDR3 length equals 16 residues. The germline V gene has CDR1 MDHEN and CDR2 SYDVKM. Trimming cost V 2 bases and J 6 bases, with 17 bases left between them. For the CDR3, the DNA is TGTGCCAGCAGTTTAGACGGGGGTGATAAGGTCAATGAGCAGTTCTTC. Residues: CASSLDGGDKVNEQFF.

Many counts were recorded for this clonotype. The chain has TRBV6-5 and TRBJ1-2, with 8 bases that match TRBD1. The length of the CDR3 is 15 residues. The J segment lost 2 bases and the V segment lost 2 bases, leaving 4 bases of the junction unmatched. Germline V CDR1 and CDR2: MNHEY, SVGAGI. The CDR3 DNA follows: TGTGCCAGCAGTTACACTCGGACAGGGAACTATGGCTACACCTTC. It encodes CASSYTRTGNYGYTF.

At least ten counts were recorded for this clonotype. This rearrangement joins TRBV18 to TRBJ1-1; no clear D gene. The germline CDR1 and CDR2 sequences are KGHSH and LQKENI. Trimming stripped 3 bases from V and 7 bases from J, with 12 bases between. The CDR3 has 13 residues. The CDR3 DNA reads TGTGCCAGCTCACCCACCCGCAGTTTTGAAGCTTTCTTT. Its protein product is CASSPTRSFEAFF.

This clonotype was recorded a few times. The chain couples TRBV7-2 to TRBJ1-1; D gene ambiguous. Trimming removed 3 bases from V and 3 bases from J, with 11 bases in between. CDR1 is SGHTA and CDR2 is FQGNSA in the germline V gene. The CDR3 loop spans 14 amino acids. CDR3 DNA sequence: TGTGCCAGCAGCTTTGGTATTGTCGACACTGAAGCTTTCTTT. Translating it yields CASSFGIVDTEAFF.

In its sample, this clonotype was seen a few times. A clone one base away is much larger, so this may be a read error. V is TRBV6-1 and J is TRBJ2-2, with a tentative D call TRBD1 (5 bases). In germline, CDR1 is MNHNS, CDR2 SASEGT. CDR3 length: 14 residues. V dropped 5 bases and J dropped 4 bases, with 11 bases sitting between them. The CDR3 nucleotides are TGTGCCAGCAGTCCAAGCCAGGGCACCGGGGAGCTGTTTTTT. Its protein product is CASSPSQGTGELFF.

This clonotype was recorded at least ten times. The chain is built from TRBV3-1 and TRBJ2-2; no firm D call. Trimming pared 0 bases from V and 4 bases from J, leaving 9 bases between. The CDR3 contains 15 residues. Germline lookup yields CDR1 LGHDT and CDR2 YNNKEL (reference sequence). Here the CDR3 DNA reads TGTGCCAGCAGCCAAGAATGGGGTAGCACCGGGGAGCTGTTTTTT. This translates into CASSQEWGSTGELFF.

In this sample, this clonotype turned up many times. The J gene is TRBJ1-2, the V gene TRBV20-1, with D perhaps TRBD1 (6 bases). Germline V gene data show CDR1 as DFQATT and CDR2 as SNEGSKA (reference sequence). Trimming cost V 6 bases and J 2 bases, with 13 bases left between them. The CDR3 covers 13 residues. This CDR3 reads CSAKNTGNYGYTF. CDR3 nucleotide sequence: TGCAGTGCCAAGAACACAGGGAACTATGGCTACACCTTC.

This clonotype occurred a few times. The DNA of the CDR3 is TGTGCCAGCAGCCAAGAACAGGGACGGGGAGAGACCCAGTACTTC. As protein: CASSQEQGRGETQYF. This chain joins TRBV4-2 and TRBJ2-5; perhaps TRBD1 as D (6 bases). The V end was cut by 0 bases, the J end by 4 bases, with 12 bases between. The germline gives CDR1 LGHNA, CDR2 YNFKEQ. The CDR3 consists of 15 residues.

This clonotype was seen ten or more times. The rearrangement links TRBV20-1 to TRBJ2-1; D ambiguous. Trimming shortened V by 5 bases and J by 8 bases, and 19 bases separated the two germline ends. Germline V lookup: CDR1 DFQATT, CDR2 SNEGSKA (reference sequence). This CDR3 has 14 residues. CDR3 sequence (DNA): TGCAGTGCTTCCCTCCCGCTAGTCCTTTATGAGCAGTTCTTC. Residues: CSASLPLVLYEQFF.

This clonotype was counted at least ten times. V is TRBV4-1 and J is TRBJ2-3; D is uncertain. Trimming took 1 base from V and 3 from J, leaving 11 bases between them. The germline V gene has CDR1 MGHRA and CDR2 YSYEKL. The length of the CDR3 is 15 residues. As DNA, the CDR3 is TGCGCCAGCAGCCAAGGTACCCAACGGACAGATACGCAGTATTTT. It codes for CASSQGTQRTDTQYF.